The TCR beta chain described here comes from a study of shared clonotypes between healthy human individuals. Study-wide results and limits: Relative to memory subsets, naive subsets generally showed larger estimated richness. Several donors shared about 5% of their naive CD4 clonotypes.

At a deep level, the assay was run. Libraries were prepared by immunoSEQ multiplex PCR; TCRdb keeps only in-frame clonotypes and omits some of them. Of roughly 2,300,000 clones listed, around 90% were seen once; the top ten hold more than 0.35%. CDR3 size: 12 residues. CDR1 and CDR2 from the germline V gene are SGHRS and YFSETQ. Trimming removed 2 bases at V and 3 bases at J, with 6 bases between. Every contributor of samples was a Caucasian grown-up residing in Nashville, Tennessee. For this clone: Its specificity is unknown.

The TCR originated in a man in his late teens or twenties in good health. Some clones in this sample may be carry-over from other donors' samples. The V call is TRBV5-1, the J call TRBJ2-7; D not certain. Sequenced input: naive CD4+ T cells from PBMCs. Subset described: CD45RA+ positively selected. As DNA, the CDR3 is TGCGCCAGCAGCTTAGTCCACTACGAGCAGTACTTC. Its protein product is CASSLVHYEQYF.